These 28 T cell receptor beta chains share one sample of origin, sequenced in a study of T cell responses to AZD1222 COVID-19 vaccine. TCRdb's copy holds only in-frame clones and misses some; the assay was immunoSEQ multiplex PCR. The sample lists 95,000 to 110,000 clones; around 90% were seen once. The sequenced sample was peripheral blood, obtained on day 0 of AZD1222 vaccination. The receptors were gathered from an adult in good health.

The rearrangement uses TRBV5-4 and TRBJ1-2; no firm D call. The CDR3 extends over 14 amino acids. Per germline, CDR1 SGHNT and CDR2 YYREEE (reference sequence). V was pared by 4 bases and J by 4 bases, with 14 bases between. This chain's CDR3 is CASSALFSGYGYTF. Here the CDR3 DNA reads TGTGCCAGCAGCGCCCTGTTTTCGGGCTATGGCTACACCTTC.

The J gene is TRBJ1-1, the V gene TRBV7-8; tentative D call: TRBD1 (5 bases). V lost 2 bases and J 3 bases, leaving 13 bases between the germline ends. The CDR3 spans 15 residues. Germline V CDR1 and CDR2: SGHVS, FQNEAQ. CDR3 DNA sequence: TGTGCCAGCAGCTTACTTTCCGGGGGTGACACTGAAGCTTTCTTT. It encodes CASSLLSGGDTEAFF.

The CDR3 is CSARQGYEQYF. For the CDR3, the DNA is TGCAGTGCTAGACAGGGCTACGAGCAGTACTTC. This chain connects TRBV20-1 to TRBJ2-7; the D gene is possibly TRBD1 (5 bases). Germline CDR1 DFQATT, CDR2 SNEGSKA (reference sequence). CDR3 length equals 11 residues. Deletions cut 2 bases from V and 3 bases from J, with 5 bases between.

This chain uses TRBV2 with TRBJ1-5; a weak D match, TRBD1 (6 bases). Germline CDR1 SNHLY, CDR2 FYNNEI. There are 16 residues in the CDR3. Trimming cost V 3 bases and J 0 bases, with 12 bases left between them. CDR3 region: CASSEERGGSNQPQHF. In nucleotides, the CDR3 is TGTGCCAGCAGTGAGGAGAGGGGGGGTAGCAATCAGCCCCAGCATTTT.

This chain links TRBV18 with TRBJ1-5; possibly TRBD1 for D (6 bases). The length of the CDR3 is 15 residues. V was pared by 3 bases and J by 0 bases, with 9 bases between. The germline CDR1 and CDR2 sequences are KGHSH and LQKENI. The CDR3 nucleotides are TGTGCCAGCTCACCGGACAGTTATAGCAATCAGCCCCAGCATTTT. Translation gives CASSPDSYSNQPQHF.

The chain links TRBV2 to TRBJ2-2; the match to TRBD2 covers 12 bases. V lost 5 bases and J lost 4; bases outside the gene matches: 8. Germline V gives CDR1 SNHLY, CDR2 FYNNEI. The CDR3 has 17 amino acids. CDR3 amino acids: CASSRLAGGPATGELFF. The CDR3, as DNA: TGTGCCAGCAGTCGGCTAGCGGGGGGGCCGGCCACCGGGGAGCTGTTTTTT.

The V gene is TRBV3-1 (or the pseudogene TRBV3-2), the J gene TRBJ1-2; D not certain. The CDR3 sequence is 13 residues long. Per germline, CDR1 LGHDT and CDR2 YNNKEL (reference sequence). V lost 0 bases, J lost 6 bases, and 8 bases lay in between. The CDR3 loop reads CASSQDAVNGYTF. CDR3 in DNA: TGTGCCAGCAGCCAAGATGCCGTTAATGGCTACACCTTC.

This chain connects TRBV18 to TRBJ2-5, with D tentatively TRBD2 (5 bases). This CDR3 contains 15 residues. CDR1 and CDR2 from the germline V gene are KGHSH and LQKENI. V was cut by 3 bases and J by 3 bases, with 14 bases left in between. CDR3 protein: CASSPDLAGEETQYF. CDR3 sequence (DNA): TGTGCCAGCTCACCTGACCTCGCCGGGGAAGAGACCCAGTACTTC.

This chain links TRBV27 with TRBJ2-5; weak D call: TRBD2 (6 bases). The length of the CDR3 is 16 residues. Trimming removed 2 bases at V and 5 bases at J, with 18 bases between. Per germline, CDR1 MNHEY and CDR2 SMNVEV (reference sequence). CDR3 protein: CASSLISGQGAETQYF. Written as DNA, the CDR3 is TGTGCCAGCAGTTTAATTAGCGGCCAAGGGGCGGAGACCCAGTACTTC.

The chain has TRBV7-8 and TRBJ2-7; 8 bases fit TRBD1. Germline values: CDR1 SGHVS, CDR2 FQNEAQ. Germline trimming cut 5 bases from V and 4 bases from J; bases unmatched to any gene: 13. CDR3 length equals 16 residues. CDR3 loop: CASSPNILDRDYEQYF. The CDR3 region has the DNA TGTGCCAGCAGCCCCAATATCTTGGACAGGGATTACGAGCAGTACTTC.

The genes are TRBV2 and TRBJ1-6; D remains unclear. V lost 3 bases to trimming and J lost 9 bases, with 6 bases between them. Germline CDR1 and CDR2: SNHLY and FYNNEI. This CDR3 comprises 12 residues. CDR3 nucleotides: TGTGCCAGCAGTGACGGCAGTTCACCCCTCCACTTT. Translation gives CASSDGSSPLHF.

The chain is built from TRBV7-2 and TRBJ2-5, with 7 bases identical to TRBD2. With 5 bases clipped from V and 0 bases from J, the junction kept 9 bases outside the gene matches. This CDR3 is 16 amino acids long. In germline, CDR1 is SGHTA, CDR2 FQGNSA. CDR3 sequence (DNA): TGTGCCAGCAGCCCCTTGGGCACTAGCGACCAAGAGACCCAGTACTTC. This gives the protein CASSPLGTSDQETQYF.

The rearrangement joins TRBV11-2 to TRBJ1-4; the match to TRBD1 covers 7 bases. The V gene's germline CDR1 is SGHAT and CDR2 FQNNGV. Unmatched junction bases numbered 4, after V lost 1 base and J lost 5 bases. CDR3 length equals 15 residues. DNA of the CDR3: TGTGCCAGCAGCTTAGGACAGGGATGGAATGAAAAACTGTTTTTT. The encoded protein is CASSLGQGWNEKLFF.

The V and J genes are TRBV6-2 or TRBV6-3 and TRBJ2-7, with D perhaps matching TRBD2 (5 bases). Germline V gene lookup returns CDR1 MNHEY and CDR2 SVGEGT. The CDR3 contains 15 residues. The germline V and J ends were trimmed by 0 bases and 2 bases, with 11 bases remaining between them. This CDR3 reads CASSYSFGVTYEQYF. The CDR3 DNA reads TGTGCCAGCAGTTACTCCTTCGGGGTTACCTACGAGCAGTACTTC.

V usage is TRBV6-5 and J usage is TRBJ2-1; D might be TRBD1 (5 bases). The CDR3 loop spans 12 amino acids. Trimming removed 5 bases from V and 9 bases from J, with 11 bases in between. Germline V gene data show CDR1 as MNHEY and CDR2 as SVGAGI. CDR3 residues: CASSNQGGEQFF. The CDR3 region has the DNA TGTGCCAGCAGTAACCAGGGTGGTGAGCAGTTCTTC.

This clone was detected only a few times. The gene calls are TRBV2 and TRBJ1-6, with D possibly TRBD1 on 5 matching bases. CDR1 is SNHLY and CDR2 is FYNNEI in the germline V gene. V lost 6 bases and J lost 5, with 17 bases in between. The CDR3 is 16 amino acids. CDR3 sequence: CASRRMAGRNNSPLHF. DNA of the CDR3: TGTGCCAGCAGGAGGATGGCGGGACGGAATAATTCACCCCTCCACTTT.

This chain connects TRBV6-2 or TRBV6-3 to TRBJ2-7, with D perhaps TRBD2 (7 bases). Trimming shortened V by 4 bases and J by 4 bases, and 17 bases separated the two germline ends. From germline, CDR1 is MNHEY and CDR2 SVGEGT. The CDR3 has 15 amino acids. This CDR3 is CASSLAEAGAYEQYF. The CDR3 DNA is TGTGCCAGCAGTTTGGCGGAGGCGGGGGCGTACGAGCAGTACTTC.

The CDR3 sequence is CASSSTGGGEQFF. DNA of the CDR3: TGTGCCAGCAGCTCTACAGGGGGAGGTGAGCAGTTCTTC. The chain carries TRBV7-3 and TRBJ2-1; 8 bases line up with TRBD1. Germline CDR1 SGHTA, CDR2 FQGTGA. The CDR3 consists of 13 residues. V shed 4 bases, J shed 9 bases, and the junction held 5 bases outside the gene matches.

The rearrangement uses TRBV28 and TRBJ1-5; 7 nucleotides align to TRBD1. Per the germline V gene, CDR1 is MDHEN and CDR2 is SYDVKM. The CDR3 is 15 amino acids. The junction had 2 bases not matched to a gene; V was cut back by 1 base and J by 2 bases. Here the CDR3 DNA reads TGTGCCAGCAGTTTATTCGACAGGGGCAATCAGCCCCAGCATTTT. This translates into CASSLFDRGNQPQHF. The full variable domain, in which reference TRBV28 and TRBJ1-5 provide the parts outside the CDR3, is DVKVTQSSRYLVKRTGEKVFLECVQDMDHENMFWYRQDPGLGLRLIYFSYDVKMKEKGDIPEGYSVSREKKERFSLILESASTNQTSMYLCASSLFDRGNQPQHFGDGTRLSIL.

The J gene is TRBJ2-3, the V gene TRBV29-1; possible D gene TRBD2, 6 bases. Germline V gives CDR1 SQVTM, CDR2 ANQGSEA. This CDR3 contains 13 residues. Deletions cut 7 bases from V and 4 bases from J, with 15 bases between. For the CDR3, the DNA is TGCAGCGCTCGGGACTGGAGGGCAGATACGCAGTATTTT. Residues: CSARDWRADTQYF.

The chain uses TRBV20-1 and TRBJ2-2, with D hard to call. Trimming removed 3 bases at V and 0 bases at J, with 8 bases between. Germline V gives CDR1 DFQATT, CDR2 SNEGSKA (reference sequence). The CDR3 loop spans 14 amino acids. The CDR3 spells CSASPWTNTGELFF. The CDR3 DNA reads as TGCAGTGCTAGTCCCTGGACGAACACCGGGGAGCTGTTTTTT.

The V and J genes are TRBV4-1 and TRBJ1-1; D ambiguous. Germline V gives CDR1 MGHRA, CDR2 YSYEKL. V was pared by 1 base and J by 0 bases, with 12 bases between. The CDR3 totals 16 residues. The CDR3, as DNA: TGCGCCAGCAGCCAAGCTAGGTCCGCCATGAACACTGAAGCTTTCTTT. This codes for CASSQARSAMNTEAFF.

The CDR3 region has the DNA TGCAGTTTGGGACGGGGAGCTCAGGGTCAGCCCCAGCATTTT. It specifies CSLGRGAQGQPQHF. The chain links TRBV29-1 to TRBJ1-5; TRBD1 is a possible D gene (5 bases). The CDR3 sequence is 14 residues long. Germline V gene sequence: CDR1 SQVTM, CDR2 ANQGSEA.

The gene calls are TRBV7-3 and TRBJ2-3; the D gene is possibly TRBD2 (7 bases). Between the trimmed V and J ends, which lost 4 bases and 3 bases, there was a span of 17 bases. Per germline, CDR1 SGHTA and CDR2 FQGTGA. CDR3 length equals 16 residues. CDR3 residues: CASSSLGGGGTDTQYF. CDR3 DNA: TGTGCCAGCAGCTCCCTGGGGGGCGGGGGAACAGATACGCAGTATTTT.

CDR3 nucleotide sequence: TGTGCCAGTAGTTTCGGTATACAAGAGACCCAGTACTTC. It yields the protein CASSFGIQETQYF. The rearrangement uses TRBV19 and TRBJ2-5; no clear D gene. Germline CDR1 and CDR2: LNHDA and SQIVND (reference sequence). Deletions cut 5 bases from V and 2 bases from J, with 9 bases between. The CDR3 contains 13 residues.

The chain employs TRBV6-5 and TRBJ2-3; D is unresolved. V shed 4 bases and J shed 7 bases, with 9 bases lying between them. Germline V lookup: CDR1 MNHEY, CDR2 SVGAGI. The CDR3 loop spans 12 amino acids. CDR3 residues: CASSSEINTQYF. The CDR3 DNA reads as TGTGCCAGCAGTTCAGAAATTAATACGCAGTATTTT.

The chain carries TRBV13 and TRBJ1-6; no clear D gene. CDR3 length: 14 residues. CDR1 is PRHDT and CDR2 is FYEKMQ in the germline V gene (reference sequence). With 0 bases removed from V and 6 bases from J, the gap between germline ends came to 6 bases. CDR3 protein: CASSLGTVNSPLHF. The DNA of the CDR3 is TGTGCCAGCAGCTTAGGGACGGTTAATTCACCCCTCCACTTT.

The chain employs TRBV11-2 and TRBJ2-3; 7 bases match TRBD2. Germline loops: CDR1 SGHAT, CDR2 FQNNGV. CDR3 length: 14 residues. V dropped 2 bases and J dropped 4; count of bases not matched to a gene: 3. CDR3 nucleotides: TGTGCCAGCAGCTTACGAACTAGCGCAGATACGCAGTATTTT. Residues: CASSLRTSADTQYF.